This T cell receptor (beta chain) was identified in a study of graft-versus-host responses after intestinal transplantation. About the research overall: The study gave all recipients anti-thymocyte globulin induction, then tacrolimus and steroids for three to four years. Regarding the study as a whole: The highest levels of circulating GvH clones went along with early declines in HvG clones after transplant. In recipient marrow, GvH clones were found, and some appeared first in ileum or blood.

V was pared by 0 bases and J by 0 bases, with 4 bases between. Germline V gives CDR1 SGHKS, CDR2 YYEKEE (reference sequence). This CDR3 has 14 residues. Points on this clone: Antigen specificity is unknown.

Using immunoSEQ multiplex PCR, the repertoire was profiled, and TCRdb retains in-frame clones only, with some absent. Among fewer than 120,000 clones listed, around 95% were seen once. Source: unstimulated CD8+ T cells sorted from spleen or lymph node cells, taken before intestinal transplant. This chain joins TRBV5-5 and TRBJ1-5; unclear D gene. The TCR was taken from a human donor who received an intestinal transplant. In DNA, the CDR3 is TGTGCCAGCAGCTTGGACGGTAGCAATCAGCCCCAGCATTTT. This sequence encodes CASSLDGSNQPQHF.